This entry concerns a single T cell receptor (beta chain). What it binds is unknown. V lost 7 bases, J lost 8 bases, and 2 bases stayed unmatched. CDR1 is SQVTM and CDR2 is ANQGSEA in the germline V gene. This CDR3 spans 13 amino acids. This specimen belongs to a study of blood T cells in healthy people across ages. Points from the study as a whole: Conclusively comparing naive with antigen-experienced cells was impossible with unsorted PBMCs.

Through a sample-barcoded 5' primer and a J-beta primer mix, a second PCR was run for roughly 7 to 12 cycles. The template-switch adaptor, which had 12 random nucleotides, put a tag on each cDNA molecule. A single record per CDR3 protein comes from TCRdb applying MiXCR to the 5' RACE reads. Here the sample spans about 640,000 distinct CDR3 sequences, approximately 59% being singletons. The material sequenced was blood. The receptor was isolated from a man in his sixties in good health. The chain employs TRBV29-1 and TRBJ2-1, with 16 nucleotides matching TRBD2. This CDR3 reads CSAGTSGGDEQFF. For the CDR3, the DNA is TGCAGCGCCGGGACTAGCGGGGGGGATGAGCAGTTCTTC.